The 10 T cell receptor beta chains in this list originate from one sample, sequenced in a study of preoperative IRX-2 immunotherapy in early breast cancer. Specified treatment: preoperative locoregional IRX-2 cytokine immunotherapy. Only in-frame clones appear in the TCRdb table, and some are missing; sequencing was by immunoSEQ multiplex PCR. The table lists 25,000 or so clones, around 91% of them singletons, with roughly 9% in the top ten. Specimen: tumor tissue, collected after IRX-2 immunotherapy. These receptor sequences come from a human donor with breast cancer.

The rearrangement links TRBV6-5 to TRBJ2-1; D may be TRBD2 (5 bases). Between the trimmed V and J ends, which lost 8 bases and 0 bases, there was a span of 14 bases. Germline V gene lookup returns CDR1 MNHEY and CDR2 SVGAGI. The CDR3 consists of 15 residues. This CDR3 reads CASCSSRLSYNEQFF. CDR3 coding DNA: TGTGCCAGCTGCTCTAGCAGGCTCTCCTACAATGAGCAGTTCTTC.

The genes are TRBV21-1 and TRBJ1-3. TRBV21-1 is assigned pseudogene status. The CDR3 covers 18 residues. CDR3 amino acids: CASSKKEIPADSGNTIYF. CDR3 coding DNA: TGTGCCAGCAGCAAAAAAGAAATCCCAGCCGACTCTGGAAACACCATATATTTT.

The chain has TRBV11-2 and TRBJ2-5, with 7 bases matching TRBD2. Germline trimming cut 5 bases from V and 1 base from J; bases unmatched to any gene: 10. Germline-derived CDR1 and CDR2 are SGHAT and FQNNGV. CDR3 length: 16 amino acids. CDR3 sequence (DNA): TGTGCCAGCAGCCCCCTCCAATGGGGGGGCCAAGAGACCCAGTACTTC. Its protein product is CASSPLQWGGQETQYF. Based on the CDR3 plus reference TRBV11-2 and TRBJ2-5, the full variable domain is EAGVAQSPRYKIIEKRQSVAFWCNPISGHATLYWYQQILGQGPKLLIQFQNNGVVDDSQLPKDRFSAERLKGVDSTLKIQPAKLEDSAVYLCASSPLQWGGQETQYFGPGTRLLVL.

The rearrangement links TRBV14 to TRBJ1-2; the D is unclear. The V end lost 1 base, the J end lost 9 bases, and 9 bases lay between the germline ends. The CDR3 sequence is 12 residues long. CDR1 and CDR2 from the germline V gene are SGHDN and FVKESK. The DNA of the CDR3 is TGTGCCAGCAGCCAAGTTGGTGGTAGCTACACCTTC. Encoded protein: CASSQVGGSYTF.

The CDR3 sequence: CASSSDRRGTEAFF. In DNA form, the CDR3 reads TGTGCCAGCAGTTCAGACAGGAGGGGCACTGAAGCTTTCTTT. The chain combines TRBV6-5 with TRBJ1-1, with D possibly matching TRBD1 (6 bases). Trimming took 4 bases from V and 4 from J, leaving 13 bases between them. This CDR3 has 14 residues. CDR1 MNHEY and CDR2 SVGAGI come from the germline V gene.

The V and J genes are TRBV2 and TRBJ2-1, with 10 bases matching TRBD2. Germline trimming cut 7 bases from V and 9 bases from J; bases unmatched to any gene: 9. This CDR3 region has 14 residues. CDR1 is SNHLY and CDR2 is FYNNEI in the germline V gene. The CDR3 protein is CASTLSGGPGEQFF. CDR3 DNA sequence: TGTGCCAGCACCCTTAGCGGGGGGCCTGGTGAGCAGTTCTTC.

The J gene is TRBJ2-7, the V gene TRBV28; a possible D gene is TRBD1 (5 bases). The CDR3 has 13 amino acids. The germline V and J ends were trimmed by 5 bases and 3 bases, with 11 bases remaining between them. Per the germline V gene, CDR1 is MDHEN and CDR2 is SYDVKM. The CDR3 DNA sequence: TGTGCCAGCAGTCTGGGGCAGGGCTACGAGCAGTACTTC. It encodes CASSLGQGYEQYF.

The CDR3 DNA reads TGTGCCAGCAGCTTGGGACAGGGACAGACCCAGTACTTC. Translation gives CASSLGQGQTQYF. This rearrangement joins TRBV2 to TRBJ2-5, with 9 bases that match TRBD1. Germline CDR1 and CDR2: SNHLY and FYNNEI. The CDR3 runs to 13 residues. Trimming at V came to 6 bases and at J to 6 bases, leaving 5 bases not matched to a gene. The full variable domain, rest sourced from reference TRBV2 and TRBJ2-5, is EPEVTQTPSHQVTQMGQEVILRCVPISNHLYFYWYRQILGQKVEFLVSFYNNEISEKSEIFDDQFSVERPDGSNFTLKIRSTKLEDSAMYFCASSLGQGQTQYFGPGTRLLVL.

This chain joins TRBV9 and TRBJ2-7; TRBD1 agrees at 9 bases. The CDR3 sequence is 14 residues long. V lost 3 bases, J lost 2 bases, and 3 bases stayed unmatched. Germline V gives CDR1 SGDLS, CDR2 YYNGEE. CDR3 bases: TGTGCCAGCAGCGCCGGACAGGGGCCCTACGAGCAGTACTTC. Residues: CASSAGQGPYEQYF.

The chain carries TRBV11-3 and TRBJ1-2; no clear D gene. Between the trimmed V and J ends, which lost 5 bases and 7 bases, there was a span of 20 bases. This CDR3 spans 15 amino acids. CDR1 is SGHNT and CDR2 is YENEEA in the germline V gene. CDR3: CASSGTSGRTLGYTF. In nucleotides, the CDR3 is TGTGCCAGCAGCGGTACTAGCGGGAGGACGCTTGGCTACACCTTC.